This section outlines one T cell receptor (beta chain) sequence together with its context. Its antigen is undetermined. After re-calling the 5' RACE reads, TCRdb lists one entry per CDR3 protein, DNA absent. The sample totals about 260,000 distinct CDR3 sequences. The data were taken from a study of T cells expressing NK-cell markers. Study-level results: The CD3+CD56-NKG2C+ fraction of several donors was also led by these clonotypes.

The germline gives CDR1 DFQATT, CDR2 SNEGSKA (reference sequence). CDR3 length: 17 amino acids. The chain employs TRBV20-1 and TRBJ2-3; absent DNA, TCRdb's TRBD2 call cannot be checked. This TCR was sampled from a woman between 18 and 70 years old in good health. The material sequenced was blood T cells: a sorted CD56 or NKG2C T cell subset, CD4+ or CD8+ T cells, or bulk PBMC T cells (not recorded which). The CDR3: CSAAGGTSGETTDTQYF.